The 4 T cell receptor beta chains presented below share a single source sample, sequenced in a study of cytomegalovirus exposure and HLA in healthy donors. Here immunoSEQ multiplex PCR was the method, and the copy in TCRdb shows in-frame clones only, minus some. The sample has 200,000 or so clones, about 91% seen once. Sequencing input: PBMCs. The receptor set was obtained from a woman aged 18-29 years in good health and CMV-seronegative.

V gene TRBV30 combines with J gene TRBJ1-2; D is unresolved. Deletions cut 0 bases from V and 0 bases from J, with 11 bases between. This CDR3 is built from 15 residues. Looked up from germline, CDR1 is GTSNPN and CDR2 is SVGIG (reference sequence). In nucleotides, the CDR3 is TGTGCCTGGAGTGTACCCGCGATAACTAACTATGGCTACACCTTC. The encoded protein is CAWSVPAITNYGYTF.

The chain carries TRBV11-3 and TRBJ2-3; weak D call: TRBD2 (5 bases). V lost 1 base to trimming and J lost 0 bases, with 14 bases between them. Germline V CDR1 and CDR2: SGHNT, YENEEA. There are 17 residues in the CDR3. The CDR3 loop reads CASSLGSSSGSTDTQYF. CDR3 nucleotide sequence: TGTGCCAGCAGCTTAGGGTCGTCGAGCGGTAGCACAGATACGCAGTATTTT.

This chain links TRBV10-1 with TRBJ2-3; 7 bases agree with TRBD1. J gave up 4 bases and V 8 bases, and 6 bases lay outside the gene matches. Germline assignment: CDR1 WNHNN and CDR2 SYGVQD (reference sequence). The CDR3 sequence is 13 residues long. CDR3 nucleotides: TGCGCCAGCTCGACAGGGACCCCAGATACGCAGTATTTT. It specifies CASSTGTPDTQYF.

The chain links TRBV4-1 to TRBJ2-1, with 12 bases that match TRBD2. This CDR3 contains 16 residues. With 3 bases clipped from V and 4 bases from J, the junction kept 4 bases outside the gene matches. Per the germline V gene, CDR1 is MGHRA and CDR2 is YSYEKL. As DNA, the CDR3 is TGCGCCAGCAGCCAGGCCGGACTAGCGGGGTACAATGAGCAGTTCTTC. Translated: CASSQAGLAGYNEQFF.